The following is a TCR beta chain sequence with its context. Its antigen remains undetermined. Per-base quality was not reported, and no clone a single base away is much larger than it. The time point label here, explained by the study, means: week 23, last vaccination. Each vaccine dose was 300 ug of a 20-mer mutant IDH1 peptide in Montanide, given subcutaneously with topical imiquimod. The donors had newly diagnosed IDH1-mutant astrocytomas of WHO grade 3 or 4 that showed loss of nuclear ATRX. The samples were drawn from NOA16, a multicentre, single-arm, open-label phase I trial in Germany that tested a mutant IDH1 peptide vaccine in humans for the first time. The DNeasy Blood and Tissue Kit was used to extract genomic DNA from EDTA blood for TCRB sequencing. V loses 5 bases, J loses 0 bases, and the germline ends lie 13 bases apart. Reading from cysteine to phenylalanine, the CDR3 counts 14 amino acids. Only the CDR3 region is kept as DNA, spanning 42 bases read in frame from base 1. According to the germline V gene (reference sequence), CDR1 reads GTSNPN and CDR2 reads SVGIG.

This record comes from a study of a mutant IDH1 vaccine in newly diagnosed glioma (dated by TCRdb to the early 2020s). With regard to the full study: Patients received eight vaccinations in weeks 1, 3, 5, 7, 11, 15, 19 and 23, corresponding to visits V03 through V10. Vaccination was initiated 4-6 weeks after radiotherapy alone, or concurrently with temozolomide cycles in the chemotherapy-containing groups. The roughly 35 treated patients were approximately 62% male and approximately 40% female, with a mean age of roughly 40 years. Prior to enrollment, patients had been given standard therapy consisting of radiotherapy alone, temozolomide alone, or radiochemotherapy with temozolomide, with the combination given to most patients. Six visits were used for peripheral blood collection: V03 (baseline), V05, V07, V10, V12 and V13. Longitudinal TCRB deep sequencing was performed for fewer than 30 treated patients wherever samples were available for exploratory analyses. Here is what the overall study found, with its caveats: PBMC samples for TCRB deep sequencing were selected based on availability. Pseudoprogression appeared unrelated to alterations in the top peripheral T cell clonotypes detected by TCRB sequencing. According to the authors, sample limitations meant that analyses of patient blood samples could not be reproduced. Vaccine-induced immune responses across multiple MHC alleles were detected in 90% to 95% of patients.

Library construction relied on the immunoSEQ multiplex PCR assay. Rearranged TCR beta chain sequences were amplified with the hsTCRB Kit following the manufacturer's protocol. An Illumina MiSeq was used to sequence the TCRB libraries. As for the original processing: Demultiplexing, trimming and gene mapping were performed with the kit vendor's proprietary platform. Entries here come from immuneACCESS through TCRdb and include only in-frame sequences with V and J called. Some clones fail to appear in such tables; in the studies checked, an unresolved V gene covers under half of the shortfall, and the cause of the remainder is unknown. V and J calls and clone size are those listed in that table; D and trimming were worked out from the DNA. This sample comprises about 81,000 clones, around 85% of them detected only once. The top ten hold 2% to 2.5% of the sample.

The source is a young man with glioma. Some clones in this sample may be carry-over from other donors' samples. Recombination connected TRBV30 to TRBJ1-1, with the D segment identity uncertain. This specimen consisted of PBMCs, obtained from a glioma patient whose treatment included an IDH1 peptide vaccine. This receptor has the CDR3 CAWVRAGMNTEAFF. The DNA sequence is as follows: TGTGCCTGGGTAAGGGCAGGCATGAACACTGAAGCTTTCTTT.